This record covers a single T cell receptor beta chain. Its antigen is unidentified. This sample was taken from a study of early T cells in non-severe SARS-CoV-2 infection. Study-wide background: Chains were not paired, and sequencing was done on bulk RNA from unsorted whole blood. Study-wide points: Matching with VDJdb favored anti-spike CD8 responses (missing private and CD4 specificities).

The CDR3 has 12 residues. Germline V gene data show CDR1 as DFQATT and CDR2 as SNEGSKA (reference sequence). V dropped 5 bases and J dropped 3 bases, with 9 bases sitting between them. TCRdb called the 5' RACE reads again in MiXCR, with one record for every CDR3 protein. The sample lists roughly 58,000 distinct CDR3 sequences; roughly 11% were seen once. This clonotype was sampled from an adult who was a healthcare worker with PCR-confirmed SARS-CoV-2 infection or an uninfected control (not recorded which). The chain recombines TRBV20-1 with TRBJ2-3; perhaps TRBD2 as D (6 bases). Sequencing input: whole blood. The CDR3 bases are TGCAGTGCTTCGACTAGTACAGATACGCAGTATTTT. Its protein is CSASTSTDTQYF.